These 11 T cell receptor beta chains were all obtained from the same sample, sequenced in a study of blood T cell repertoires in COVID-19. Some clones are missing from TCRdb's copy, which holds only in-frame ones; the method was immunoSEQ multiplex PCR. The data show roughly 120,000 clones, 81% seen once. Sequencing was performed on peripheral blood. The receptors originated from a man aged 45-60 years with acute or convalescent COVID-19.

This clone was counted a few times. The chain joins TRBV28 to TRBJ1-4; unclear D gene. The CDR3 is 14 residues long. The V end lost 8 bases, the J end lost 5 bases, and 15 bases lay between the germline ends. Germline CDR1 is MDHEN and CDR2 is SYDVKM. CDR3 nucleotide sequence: TGTGCCAGCCACAGTTTCGGATCGAATGAAAAACTGTTTTTT. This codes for CASHSFGSNEKLFF.

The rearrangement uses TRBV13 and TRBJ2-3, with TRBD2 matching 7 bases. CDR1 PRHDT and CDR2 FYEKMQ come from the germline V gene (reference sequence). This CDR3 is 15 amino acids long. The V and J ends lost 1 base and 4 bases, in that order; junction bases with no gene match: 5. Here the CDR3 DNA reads TGTGCCAGCAGCTTAGTCGCGCTAGCGGCAGATACGCAGTATTTT. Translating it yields CASSLVALAADTQYF.

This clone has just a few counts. The CDR3 here is CASNSGRNTEAFF. DNA of the CDR3: TGTGCCAGCAATTCTGGCCGCAACACTGAAGCTTTCTTT. This rearrangement joins TRBV12-3 or TRBV12-4 to TRBJ1-1; no definite D call. The CDR3 has 13 residues. The V gene lost 7 bases and the J gene lost 2 bases, with 11 bases spanning the gap.

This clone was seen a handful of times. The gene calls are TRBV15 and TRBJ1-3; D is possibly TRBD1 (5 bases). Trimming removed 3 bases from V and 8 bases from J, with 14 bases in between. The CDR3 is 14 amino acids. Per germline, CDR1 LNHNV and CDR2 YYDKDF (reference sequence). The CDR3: CATSSPGGRDTIYF. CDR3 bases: TGTGCCACCAGCAGTCCCGGGGGGAGAGACACCATATATTTT.

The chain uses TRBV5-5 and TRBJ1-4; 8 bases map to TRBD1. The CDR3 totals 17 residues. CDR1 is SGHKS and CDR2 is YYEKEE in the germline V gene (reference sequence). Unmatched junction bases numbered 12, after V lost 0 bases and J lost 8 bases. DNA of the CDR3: TGTGCCAGCAGCTTGGCCGTTGGACAGGGACGGGGAGAAAAACTGTTTTTT. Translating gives CASSLAVGQGRGEKLFF.

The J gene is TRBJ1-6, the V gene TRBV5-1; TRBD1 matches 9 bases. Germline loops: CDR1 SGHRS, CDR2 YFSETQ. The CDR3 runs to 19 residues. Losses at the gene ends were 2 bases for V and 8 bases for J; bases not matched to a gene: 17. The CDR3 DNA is TGCGCCAGCAGCTTAACCGGGACAGGGAGGGGGCCTATTTATTCACCCCTCCACTTT. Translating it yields CASSLTGTGRGPIYSPLHF.

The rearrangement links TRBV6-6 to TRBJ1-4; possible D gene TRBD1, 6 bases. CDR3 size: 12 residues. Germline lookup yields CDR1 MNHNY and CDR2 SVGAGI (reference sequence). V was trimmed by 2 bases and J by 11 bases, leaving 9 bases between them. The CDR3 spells CASSYQDSKLFF. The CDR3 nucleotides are TGTGCCAGCAGTTACCAGGACAGCAAACTGTTTTTT.

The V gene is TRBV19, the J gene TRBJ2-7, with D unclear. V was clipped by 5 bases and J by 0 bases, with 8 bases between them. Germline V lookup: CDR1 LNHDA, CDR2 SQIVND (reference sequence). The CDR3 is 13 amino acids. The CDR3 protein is CASSPPGSYEQYF. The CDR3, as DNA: TGTGCCAGTAGTCCCCCAGGCTCCTACGAGCAGTACTTC.

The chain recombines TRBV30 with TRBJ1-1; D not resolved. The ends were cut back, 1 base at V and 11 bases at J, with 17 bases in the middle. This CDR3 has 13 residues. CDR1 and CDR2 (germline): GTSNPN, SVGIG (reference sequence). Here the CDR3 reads CAWSETGIHPAFF. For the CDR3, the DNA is TGTGCCTGGAGTGAAACCGGGATCCATCCGGCTTTCTTT.

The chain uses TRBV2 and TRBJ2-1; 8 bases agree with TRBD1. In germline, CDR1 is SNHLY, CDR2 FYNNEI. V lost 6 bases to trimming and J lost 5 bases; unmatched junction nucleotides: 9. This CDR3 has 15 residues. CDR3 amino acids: CASRLGQGTDNEQFF. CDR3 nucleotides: TGTGCCAGCAGGCTTGGACAGGGCACTGACAATGAGCAGTTCTTC.

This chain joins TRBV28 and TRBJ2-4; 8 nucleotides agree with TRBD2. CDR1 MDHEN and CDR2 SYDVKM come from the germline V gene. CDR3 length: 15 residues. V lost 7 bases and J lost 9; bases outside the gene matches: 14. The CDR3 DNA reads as TGTGCCAGCAACCCCGCCGGGGGGGGCCGGGGCATTCAGTACTTC. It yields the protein CASNPAGGGRGIQYF.